The rows below give T cell receptor beta chains drawn from one sample of a study of response to subunit inactivated influenza vaccine. TCRdb analysed the RT-PCR reads with MiXCR anew, one entry per CDR3 protein. This sample has roughly 630,000 distinct CDR3 sequences, with 12% to 15% found just once. The sequencing here drew on PBMCs from blood, taken around 14 days before vaccination. Every receptor here comes from a man aged 45-60 years who received an inactivated influenza vaccine. Both conserved end residues are part of each CDR3. Fields, in order: CDR3 protein, CDR3 DNA, clone size, D gene, V gene, J gene. D genes are given only for firm matches. The size entry is marked missing in some rows and otherwise reads once, few, many or a size class.

CATGTSGGKNTGELFF,TGTGCCACCGGGACTAGCGGGGGAAAGAACACCGGGGAGCTGTTTTTT,.,TRBD2,TRBV10-3,TRBJ2-2
CASSTRTGNEQFF,TGTGCCAGCAGCACCCGAACAGGCAATGAGCAGTTCTTC,.,.,TRBV7-2,TRBJ2-1
CASSFGPGGSYNEQFF,TGCGCCAGCAGCTTTGGTCCCGGGGGGTCCTACAATGAGCAGTTCTTC,.,TRBD2,TRBV5-1,TRBJ2-1
CASSYSRGNGQPQHF,TGTGCCAGCAGTTACTCGAGGGGGAATGGTCAGCCCCAGCATTTT,.,.,TRBV6-2/TRBV6-3,TRBJ1-5
CASSQDRDKAHSYEQYF,TGTGCCAGCAGTCAAGACAGGGATAAGGCCCACTCCTACGAGCAGTACTTC,.,TRBD1,TRBV28,TRBJ2-7
CASSSGQGNFHEQYF,TGCGCCAGCAGCTCCGGACAGGGAAATTTCCACGAGCAGTACTTC,many,TRBD1,TRBV5-1,TRBJ2-7
CASSPDRAADTQYF,TGTGCCAGCAGCCCCGACAGGGCCGCAGATACGCAGTATTTT,few,TRBD1,TRBV7-7,TRBJ2-3
CASSSGFLGKLFF,TGTGCCAGCAGCTCAGGGTTTCTCGGAAAACTGTTTTTT,few,.,TRBV7-2,TRBJ1-4
CASSPQGEEETQYF,TGTGCCAGCAGCCCCCAGGGAGAAGAAGAGACCCAGTACTTC,.,.,TRBV6-2/TRBV6-3,TRBJ2-5
CASSLVPRGSIEAFF,TGTGCCAGCAGTTTGGTGCCGAGAGGTTCCATTGAAGCTTTCTTT,.,.,TRBV27,TRBJ1-1
CASSLAPRGINEQFF,TGCGCCAGCAGCTTGGCCCCCCGGGGGATCAATGAGCAGTTCTTC,many,.,TRBV5-1,TRBJ2-1
CSARDWDRAPDTQYF,TGCAGTGCTAGAGATTGGGACAGGGCTCCAGATACGCAGTATTTT,.,TRBD1,TRBV20-1,TRBJ2-3
CASSPSIGSPLHF,TGTGCCAGCAGCCCAAGCATCGGTTCACCCCTCCACTTT,.,.,TRBV3-1,TRBJ1-6
CSARYSGFSTDTQYF,TGCAGTGCTAGATATAGCGGGTTTAGCACAGATACGCAGTATTTT,few,TRBD2,TRBV20-1,TRBJ2-3
CATTGYTGELFF,TGTGCCACCACTGGGTACACCGGGGAGCTGTTTTTT,many,.,TRBV24-1,TRBJ2-2
CSVRLGRADTEAFF,TGCAGCGTCCGGTTGGGCAGGGCGGACACTGAAGCTTTCTTT,.,.,TRBV29-1,TRBJ1-1
CASSQGVRGGQPQHF,TGCGCCAGCAGCCAAGGGGTAAGGGGTGGTCAGCCCCAGCATTTT,.,.,TRBV4-3,TRBJ1-5
CASSVAAGGTHEQFF,TGTGCCAGCAGCGTAGCAGCGGGAGGGACTCATGAGCAGTTCTTC,.,TRBD2,TRBV9,TRBJ2-1
CASSLSLRGGGQYF,TGTGCCAGCAGTTTAAGTCTGCGGGGGGGCGGCCAGTACTTC,.,TRBD2,TRBV12-3/TRBV12-4,TRBJ2-5
CASSLGLEPRTTYNEQFF,TGTGCCAGCAGCTTAGGATTGGAGCCCCGGACCACCTACAATGAGCAGTTCTTC,.,.,TRBV11-1,TRBJ2-1
CASSFGDSRNQPQHF,TGTGCCAGCAGCTTCGGGGACAGTAGAAATCAGCCCCAGCATTTT,few,TRBD1,TRBV7-9,TRBJ1-5
CASSFRRGFNQPQHF,TGTGCCAGCAGTTTCCGCAGGGGGTTCAATCAGCCCCAGCATTTT,.,TRBD1,TRBV12-3/TRBV12-4,TRBJ1-5
CASSYERGYNEQFF,TGTGCCAGCAGTTATGAGCGGGGGTACAATGAGCAGTTCTTC,.,TRBD2,TRBV6-5,TRBJ2-1
CASSLVQRGYTF,TGTGCCAGCAGTTTAGTTCAGCGAGGCTACACCTTC,many,.,TRBV12-3/TRBV12-4,TRBJ1-2
CASSLVPSGEHYLQFF,TGTGCCAGCAGCTTAGTACCTAGCGGGGAACACTACCTGCAGTTCTTC,.,TRBD2,TRBV7-3,TRBJ2-1
CASSLGRASVLAKNIQYF,TGTGCCAGCAGCTTAGGGAGGGCTAGCGTGTTAGCCAAAAACATTCAGTACTTC,many,.,TRBV11-2,TRBJ2-4
CSARSPTGLGNEQYF,TGCAGTGCTAGATCTCCCACGGGACTCGGAAACGAGCAGTACTTC,few,.,TRBV20-1,TRBJ2-7
CASSQDPGTSSYEQYF,TGCGCCAGCAGCCAAGACCCAGGGACTAGCTCCTACGAGCAGTACTTC,few,TRBD2,TRBV4-3,TRBJ2-7